This T cell receptor (beta chain) was recorded in a study of blood T cell repertoires in COVID-19. Study details: The analysed material was cDNA or gDNA that came from T cells, B-cell-depleted T cells, or PBMCs.

This clone is deemed medium-sized. Assay used: immunoSEQ multiplex PCR; TCRdb lists only in-frame clones, some missing. The table records roughly 230,000 clones, more than 65% of them present only once. The length of the CDR3 is 13 residues. V dropped 8 bases and J dropped 2 bases, with 13 bases sitting between them. CDR1 and CDR2 (germline): SGHAT, FQDESV (reference sequence). The chain combines TRBV11-1 with TRBJ2-7; unclear D gene. The sequence derives from a man aged 50 or older who had recovered from COVID-19. Specimen: PBMCs or T cells enriched from blood (not recorded which). The CDR3 nucleotides are TGTGCCAGCCAGTACGGAGCCACCTACGAGCAGTACTTC. Translation: CASQYGATYEQYF.